This T cell receptor (beta chain) appears in the sequencing data of a study of shared clonotypes between healthy human individuals. CDR3 length: 15 residues. Germline V gene lookup returns CDR1 SGHRS and CDR2 YFSETQ. V trimming: 5 bases; J trimming: 2 bases; junction bases outside the gene matches: 6. It was into CD45RA+ naive and CD45RA-negative memory subsets that the CD4+ cells were split. Produced via immunoSEQ multiplex PCR; TCRdb's table is partial and in-frame only. Of some 2,400,000 clones in the sample, 90% to 97% were seen once. The sample taken for sequencing was naive CD4+ T cells sorted from blood. Subset: CD45RA+ positively selected. The receptor comes from a man younger than 30 in good health. The chain joins TRBV5-1 to TRBJ2-7; 11 positions match TRBD2. CDR3 in DNA: TGCGCCAGCAGACCCCTTAGCGGGGGGGCCTACGAGCAGTACTTC. This translates into CASRPLSGGAYEQYF.